Listed below are T cell receptor beta chains from one sample, sequenced in a study of T cells in Graves' hyperthyroidism and ophthalmopathy. Via MiXCR, TCRdb re-called the multiplex PCR reads, giving one row per CDR3 protein. Of under 450,000 distinct CDR3 sequences in the sample, about 18% are singletons; the top ten hold approximately 35%. The sequencing input was blood. The receptors shown here come from a woman aged 30 to 39 with Graves' hyperthyroidism that later progressed to Graves' ophthalmopathy. Both conserved end residues are part of each CDR3. A D gene is named only where the DNA matches it firmly. Only part of the rows carry a size: once, few, many, or a class if the clone is expanded.

V	size	D	J	DNA	CDR3
TRBV5-8	many	-	TRBJ2-7	TGTGCCAGCAGCTTGGTGGTCTCGACAGAATCCTACGAGCAGTACTTC	CASSLVVSTESYEQYF
TRBV20-1	many	TRBD2	TRBJ2-1	TGCAGTGCTAGGGGGCTAGCGGGACGCCGCCCTAATGAGCAGTTCTTC	CSARGLAGRRPNEQFF
TRBV19	-	-	TRBJ2-2	TGTGCCAGTAGTAGACAGATAAACACCGGGGAGCTGTTTTTT	CASSRQINTGELFF
TRBV25-1	many	-	TRBJ2-1	TGTGCCAGCAGTGAAGTTTTCGGATCCTACAATGAGCAGTTCTTC	CASSEVFGSYNEQFF
TRBV7-9	-	TRBD1	TRBJ1-1	TGTGCCAGCAGCTTAACAGGGGGCGAAGCTTTCTTT	CASSLTGGEAFF
TRBV20-1	-	-	TRBJ1-2	TGCAGTGCTAGTGGTTTTAACTATGGCTACACCTTC	CSASGFNYGYTF
TRBV3-1	many	-	TRBJ2-7	TGTGCCAGCAGCCAAGATAAAGGGGTCCCACACGAGCAGTACTTC	CASSQDKGVPHEQYF
TRBV15	few	TRBD2	TRBJ2-3	TGTGCCACCAGCAGTTCCGGTTACAGCGAACTAGCGGGCACAGATACGCAGTATTTT	CATSSSGYSELAGTDTQYF
TRBV19	many	-	TRBJ1-1	TGTGCCAGTAGTATGGGGGGAGGTGCTGAAGCTTTCTTT	CASSMGGGAEAFF
TRBV2	few	-	TRBJ2-7	TGTGCCAGCAGTGACTTGACGACCTACGAGCAGTACTTC	CASSDLTTYEQYF
TRBV4-1	-	-	TRBJ2-3	TGCGCCAGCAGCCAAGACGGGGAGAGCACAGATACGCAGTATTTT	CASSQDGESTDTQYF
TRBV7-6	-	-	TRBJ2-1	TGTGCCAGCAGCTTATCACGTGAGGGGATTCACAATGAGCAGTTCTTC	CASSLSREGIHNEQFF
TRBV30	-	-	TRBJ1-2	TGTGCCTGGAATCTGCCAGGGGTGGCAGGCAACTATGGCTACACCTTC	CAWNLPGVAGNYGYTF
TRBV19	few	-	TRBJ1-1	TGTGCCAGTAGTCATCTATTTCGGCAGGGAGGCACTGAAGCTTTCTTT	CASSHLFRQGGTEAFF
TRBV29-1	many	TRBD1	TRBJ2-7	TGCAGCGTGAGCAGGGGGATGTACGAGCAGTACTTC	CSVSRGMYEQYF
TRBV28	many	-	TRBJ1-5	TGTGCCAGCAGAGGCCGTGGAAATCAGCCCCAGCATTTT	CASRGRGNQPQHF
TRBV7-8	many	TRBD2	TRBJ2-7	TGTGCCAGCAGTTCGAGTCGGACTAGCGCCTTCTACGAGCAGTACTTC	CASSSSRTSAFYEQYF
TRBV19	many	-	TRBJ1-5	TGTGCCAGTAGTGAGTATGGGACAAACAATCAGCCCCAGCATTTT	CASSEYGTNNQPQHF
TRBV6-2/TRBV6-3	many	-	TRBJ2-3	TGTGCCAGCAGTTACTCGTGGGAGTCCACAGATACGCAGTATTTT	CASSYSWESTDTQYF
TRBV20-1	many	TRBD2	TRBJ2-4	TGCAGTGCTAGCGACACGGGAGGGTACATTCAGTACTTC	CSASDTGGYIQYF
TRBV20-1	many	-	TRBJ1-1	TGCAGTGTCGACGGGGGTATGAACACTGAAGCTTTCTTT	CSVDGGMNTEAFF
TRBV5-1	many	-	TRBJ2-5	TGCGCCAGCGCACCTCGGACAGACCCTTCGGGGGAGACCCAGTACTTC	CASAPRTDPSGETQYF